Below are 9 T cell receptor beta chains sequenced from a single sample in a study of cytomegalovirus exposure and HLA in healthy donors. With 60 Vbeta and 13 Jbeta primers, the PCR was carried out. Clones were read by immunoSEQ multiplex PCR, and TCRdb kept only the in-frame ones, dropping some. The table lists 140,000 or so clones, roughly 70% of them singletons, with around 4.5% in the top ten. The sample comprised PBMCs. Source of these receptors: a man between 18 and 35 years old in good health and CMV-seropositive.

This clone was seen once. This chain links TRBV6-1 with TRBJ1-4; D may be TRBD1 (6 bases). Germline lookup yields CDR1 MNHNS and CDR2 SASEGT. CDR3 length: 13 residues. V lost 7 bases and J lost 4, with 10 bases in between. The CDR3 sequence is CASNRDSNEKLFF. In DNA, the CDR3 is TGTGCCAGCAACAGGGATAGTAATGAAAAACTGTTTTTT.

This clone has just a few counts. The CDR3 protein is CASSEGPGGYGYTF. The CDR3 DNA follows: TGTGCCAGCAGTGAAGGACCAGGAGGATATGGCTACACCTTC. This chain joins TRBV6-4 and TRBJ1-2; D not resolved. Germline CDR1 is MRHNA and CDR2 is SNTAGT. This CDR3 contains 14 residues. V shed 3 bases and J shed 5 bases, with 13 bases lying between them.

This chain links TRBV28 with TRBJ2-1; 7 nucleotides align to TRBD1. In germline, CDR1 is MDHEN, CDR2 SYDVKM. Germline trimming cut 4 bases from V and 5 bases from J; bases unmatched to any gene: 14. This CDR3 has 17 amino acids. The CDR3 reads CASSSNLNRDSNNEQFF. Here the CDR3 DNA reads TGTGCCAGCAGTTCAAACCTAAACCGGGACAGCAACAATGAGCAGTTCTTC.

This chain connects TRBV28 to TRBJ1-2; D remains unclear. The CDR3 extends over 11 amino acids. Trimming left V 3 bases short and J 4 bases short, with 3 bases between. Germline V gene lookup returns CDR1 MDHEN and CDR2 SYDVKM. Here the CDR3 reads CASSLAYGYTF. CDR3 sequence (DNA): TGTGCCAGCAGTTTGGCCTATGGCTACACCTTC.

This chain uses TRBV2 with TRBJ2-2; D gene uncertain. Trimming removed 4 bases from V and 7 bases from J, with 4 bases in between. This CDR3 region has 11 residues. Germline V gives CDR1 SNHLY, CDR2 FYNNEI. CDR3 bases: TGTGCCAGCAGTGCTGTCGGGGAGCTGTTTTTT. This encodes CASSAVGELFF. The whole variable domain, remainder taken from reference TRBV2 and TRBJ2-2, is EPEVTQTPSHQVTQMGQEVILRCVPISNHLYFYWYRQILGQKVEFLVSFYNNEISEKSEIFDDQFSVERPDGSNFTLKIRSTKLEDSAMYFCASSAVGELFFGEGSRLTVL.

The chain has TRBV19 and TRBJ2-1, with D perhaps TRBD2 (6 bases). Germline CDR1 is LNHDA and CDR2 is SQIVND (reference sequence). Trimming removed 3 bases at V and 1 base at J, with 13 bases between. There are 16 residues in the CDR3. CDR3 sequence reads: CASSIAGIGSYNEQFF. The CDR3 coding sequence is TGTGCCAGTAGTATTGCGGGGATAGGGTCCTACAATGAGCAGTTCTTC.

The rearrangement links TRBV10-3 to TRBJ2-3; TRBD1 aligns across 7 bases. This CDR3 contains 15 residues. Germline V CDR1 and CDR2: ENHRY, SYGVKD. Trimming took 4 bases from V and 2 from J; bases not matched to a gene: 6. CDR3 amino acids: CAISVWTGYTDTQYF. The CDR3 DNA reads as TGTGCCATCAGTGTCTGGACAGGATACACAGATACGCAGTATTTT.

CDR3 in DNA: TGTGCCAGCAGTCCGACAGGGGGCGATTCACCCCTCCACTTT. Protein: CASSPTGGDSPLHF. The V and J genes are TRBV25-1 and TRBJ1-6; 10 nucleotides line up with TRBD1. The CDR3 length is 14 residues. The germline CDR1 and CDR2 sequences are MGHDK and SYGVNS. V dropped 5 bases and J dropped 8; count of bases not matched to a gene: 3. Full variable domain (missing parts from reference TRBV25-1 and TRBJ1-6): EADIYQTPRYLVIGTGKKITLECSQTMGHDKMYWYQQDPGMELHLIHYSYGVNSTEKGDLSSESTVSRIRTEHFPLTLESARPSHTSQYLCASSPTGGDSPLHFGNGTRLTVT.

This clone was picked up a small number of times. This rearrangement joins TRBV15 to TRBJ1-4, with D tentatively TRBD1 (5 bases). This CDR3 is 15 amino acids long. Between the trimmed V and J ends, which lost 0 bases and 3 bases, there was a span of 8 bases. Looked up from germline, CDR1 is LNHNV and CDR2 is YYDKDF (reference sequence). CDR3 amino acids: CATSRDLGANEKLFF. In DNA form, the CDR3 reads TGTGCCACCAGCAGAGATCTAGGGGCTAATGAAAAACTGTTTTTT.